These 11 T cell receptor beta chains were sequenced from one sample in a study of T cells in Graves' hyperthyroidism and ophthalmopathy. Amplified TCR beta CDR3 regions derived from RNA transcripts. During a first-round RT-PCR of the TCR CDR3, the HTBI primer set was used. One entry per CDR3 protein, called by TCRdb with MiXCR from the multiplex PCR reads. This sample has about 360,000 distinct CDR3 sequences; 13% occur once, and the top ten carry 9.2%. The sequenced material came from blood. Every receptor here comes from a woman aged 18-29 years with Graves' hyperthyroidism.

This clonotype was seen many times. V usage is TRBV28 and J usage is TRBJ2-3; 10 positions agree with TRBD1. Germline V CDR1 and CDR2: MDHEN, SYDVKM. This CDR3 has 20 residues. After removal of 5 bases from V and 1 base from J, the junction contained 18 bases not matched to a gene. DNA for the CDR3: TGTGCCAGCAGTCCGAAGCAGGGACAGGGGCGCGGGTCTGGCACAGATACGCAGTATTTT. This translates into CASSPKQGQGRGSGTDTQYF.

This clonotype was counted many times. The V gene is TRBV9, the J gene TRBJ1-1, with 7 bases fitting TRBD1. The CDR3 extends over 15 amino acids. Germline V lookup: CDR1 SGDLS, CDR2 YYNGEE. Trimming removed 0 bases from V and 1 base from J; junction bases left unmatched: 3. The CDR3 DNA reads TGTGCCAGCAGCGTAGGTAGGGGGCCGAACACTGAAGCTTTCTTT. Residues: CASSVGRGPNTEAFF. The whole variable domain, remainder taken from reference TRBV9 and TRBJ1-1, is DSGVTQTPKHLITATGQRVTLRCSPRSGDLSVYWYQQSLDQGLQFLIQYYNGEERAKGNILERFSAQQFPDLHSELNLSSLELGDSALYFCASSVGRGPNTEAFFGQGTRLTVV.

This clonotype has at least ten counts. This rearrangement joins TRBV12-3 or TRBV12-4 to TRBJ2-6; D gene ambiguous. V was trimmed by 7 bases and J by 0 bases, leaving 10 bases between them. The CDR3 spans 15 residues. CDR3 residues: CASTVQSSGANVLTF. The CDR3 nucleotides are TGTGCCAGCACCGTTCAAAGCTCTGGGGCCAACGTCCTGACTTTC.

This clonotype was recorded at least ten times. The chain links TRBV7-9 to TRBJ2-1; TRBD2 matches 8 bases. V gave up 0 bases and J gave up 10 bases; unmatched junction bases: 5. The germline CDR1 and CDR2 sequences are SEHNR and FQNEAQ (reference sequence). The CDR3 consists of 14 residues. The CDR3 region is CASSLAAGGGEQFF. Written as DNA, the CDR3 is TGTGCCAGCAGCTTAGCCGCGGGGGGAGGGGAGCAGTTCTTC.

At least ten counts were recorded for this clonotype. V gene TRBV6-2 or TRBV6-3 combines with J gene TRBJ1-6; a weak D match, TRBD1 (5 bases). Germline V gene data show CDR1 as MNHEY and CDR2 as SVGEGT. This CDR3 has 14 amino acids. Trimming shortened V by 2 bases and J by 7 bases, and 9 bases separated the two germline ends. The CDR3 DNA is TGTGCCAGCAGTTACGGGGGAGGGAATTCACCCCTCCACTTT. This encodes CASSYGGGNSPLHF.

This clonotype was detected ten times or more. The CDR3 loop is CASSLAGRGQPQHF. The DNA for the CDR3 is TGTGCCAGCAGCTTAGCCGGGCGGGGTCAGCCCCAGCATTTT. The V and J genes are TRBV7-2 and TRBJ1-5; no clear D. Trimming left V 0 bases short and J 6 bases short, with 9 bases between. The CDR3 loop spans 14 amino acids. In germline, CDR1 is SGHTA, CDR2 FQGNSA.

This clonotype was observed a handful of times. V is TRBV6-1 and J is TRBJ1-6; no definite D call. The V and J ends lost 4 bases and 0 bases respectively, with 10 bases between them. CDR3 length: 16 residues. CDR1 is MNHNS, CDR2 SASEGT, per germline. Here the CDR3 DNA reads TGTGCCAGCAGTGCTCCGGACGGCTCCTATAATTCACCCCTCCACTTT. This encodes CASSAPDGSYNSPLHF.

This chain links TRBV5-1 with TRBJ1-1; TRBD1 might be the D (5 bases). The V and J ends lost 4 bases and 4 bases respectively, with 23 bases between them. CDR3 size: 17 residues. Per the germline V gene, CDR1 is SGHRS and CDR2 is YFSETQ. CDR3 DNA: TGCGCCAGCAGCCCGACACGACAGAGCCCCCTGGGCACTGAAGCTTTCTTT. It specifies CASSPTRQSPLGTEAFF.

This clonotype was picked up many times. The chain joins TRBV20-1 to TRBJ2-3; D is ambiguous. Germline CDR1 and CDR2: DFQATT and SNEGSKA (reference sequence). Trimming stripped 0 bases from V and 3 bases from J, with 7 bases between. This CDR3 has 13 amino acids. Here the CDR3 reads CSARDSHTDTQYF. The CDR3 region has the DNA TGCAGTGCTAGAGACAGCCATACAGATACGCAGTATTTT.

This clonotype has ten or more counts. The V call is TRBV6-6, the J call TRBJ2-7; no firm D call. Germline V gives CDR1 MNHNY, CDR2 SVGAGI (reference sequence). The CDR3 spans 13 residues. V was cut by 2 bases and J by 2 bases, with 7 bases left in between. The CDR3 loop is CASSYRVPYEQYF. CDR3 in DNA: TGTGCCAGCAGTTACCGCGTCCCCTACGAGCAGTACTTC.

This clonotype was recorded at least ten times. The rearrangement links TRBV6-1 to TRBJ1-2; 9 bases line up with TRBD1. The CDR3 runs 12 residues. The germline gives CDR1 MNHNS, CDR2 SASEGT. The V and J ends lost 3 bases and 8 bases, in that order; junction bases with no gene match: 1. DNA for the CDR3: TGTGCCAGCAGTGAGACAGGGGGAGGCTACACCTTC. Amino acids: CASSETGGGYTF.